Listed here are 21 T cell receptor beta chains from one sample, sequenced in a study of blood T cell repertoires in COVID-19. The protocol was immunoSEQ multiplex PCR, while the TCRdb copy is restricted to in-frame clones and leaves out a portion. The data show roughly 150,000 clones, with just over 90% seen just once and just under 2% held by the top ten. The sample was peripheral blood. Receptors were obtained from a woman aged 60-75 years with COVID-19, enrolled during active disease.

The chain employs TRBV5-6 and TRBJ2-3; a weak D match, TRBD2 (6 bases). Germline CDR1 SGHDT, CDR2 YYEEEE. This CDR3 spans 14 amino acids. The V end was cut by 5 bases, the J end by 4 bases, with 14 bases between. CDR3 coding DNA: TGTGCCAGCAGGCAGACTAGTCTTGCAGATACGCAGTATTTT. Its translation: CASRQTSLADTQYF.

This rearrangement joins TRBV5-1 to TRBJ1-1; no firm D call. The germline V gene has CDR1 SGHRS and CDR2 YFSETQ. The CDR3 runs 14 residues. V was pared by 4 bases and J by 1 base, with 11 bases between. The chain's CDR3 is CASSAGYTNTEAFF. DNA of the CDR3: TGCGCCAGCAGCGCGGGGTATACGAACACTGAAGCTTTCTTT.

The chain uses TRBV19 and TRBJ2-6; 8 bases are shared with TRBD1. Per the germline V gene, CDR1 is LNHDA and CDR2 is SQIVND (reference sequence). V lost 3 bases and J lost 2; bases outside the gene matches: 6. This CDR3 has 17 amino acids. Written as DNA, the CDR3 is TGTGCCAGTAGTATTCAGGGGGCAGGAACTGGGGCCAACGTCCTGACTTTC. Protein sequence: CASSIQGAGTGANVLTF.

V gene TRBV29-1 combines with J gene TRBJ1-5; no firm D call. This CDR3 is 13 amino acids long. From germline, CDR1 is SQVTM and CDR2 ANQGSEA. V lost 4 bases, J lost 3 bases, and 10 bases lay in between. The CDR3 bases are TGCAGCGTTGCATTCGGGGTCAATCAGCCCCAGCATTTT. This codes for CSVAFGVNQPQHF.

The chain has TRBV25-1 and TRBJ1-5; D gene uncertain. The V and J ends lost 5 bases and 3 bases respectively, with 11 bases between them. The CDR3 spans 14 residues. CDR1 and CDR2 (germline): MGHDK, SYGVNS. CDR3: CASSSLHNNQPQHF. The CDR3 nucleotides are TGTGCCAGCAGTTCTTTACATAACAATCAGCCCCAGCATTTT.

V usage is TRBV7-3 and J usage is TRBJ1-2; D may be TRBD1 (6 bases). The CDR3 has 16 residues. Trimming left V 3 bases short and J 6 bases short, with 20 bases between. Per the germline V gene, CDR1 is SGHTA and CDR2 is FQGTGA. The CDR3 coding sequence is TGTGCCAGCAGCTTCTCTCGACAGGATCAGTCAGATGGCTACACCTTC. Protein: CASSFSRQDQSDGYTF.

The chain combines TRBV5-1 with TRBJ2-5, with 15 bases lining up with TRBD2. V shed 4 bases, J shed 3 bases, and the junction held 7 bases outside the gene matches. The CDR3 spans 17 residues. Per germline, CDR1 SGHRS and CDR2 YFSETQ. The CDR3 protein is CASSAGLAGGTEETQYF. CDR3 bases: TGCGCCAGCAGCGCGGGACTAGCGGGGGGTACTGAAGAGACCCAGTACTTC.

For this clone: This sample includes further DNA sequences coding for the same CDR3. The chain couples TRBV9 to TRBJ2-3, with 8 bases matching TRBD1. The CDR3 spans 15 residues. Unmatched junction bases numbered 5, after V lost 2 bases and J lost 3 bases. Germline V lookup: CDR1 SGDLS, CDR2 YYNGEE. The CDR3 loop reads CASSVAGGLTDTQYF. The CDR3 region has the DNA TGTGCCAGCAGCGTGGCAGGGGGCCTGACAGATACGCAGTATTTT.

This chain uses TRBV19 with TRBJ1-3; 8 nucleotides align to TRBD1. V shed 10 bases and J 0 bases; nucleotides not matched to a gene: 8. The CDR3 has 15 residues. The germline V gene has CDR1 LNHDA and CDR2 SQIVND (reference sequence). The CDR3 DNA is TGTGCCACTGATCCAGGGGGCGACTCTGGAAACACCATATATTTT. Its protein product is CATDPGGDSGNTIYF.

The chain links TRBV7-2 to TRBJ2-2; perhaps TRBD2 as D (7 bases). The V gene lost 1 base and the J gene lost 3 bases, with 12 bases spanning the gap. This CDR3 is built from 16 residues. Germline V lookup: CDR1 SGHTA, CDR2 FQGNSA. The CDR3 protein is CASSLDRGGDTGELFF. CDR3 sequence (DNA): TGTGCCAGCAGCTTAGACAGAGGGGGGGACACCGGGGAGCTGTTTTTT.

The rearrangement joins TRBV6-1 to TRBJ1-5; D is undetermined. V was cut by 2 bases and J by 0 bases, with 14 bases left in between. The CDR3 covers 17 residues. CDR1 is MNHNS and CDR2 is SASEGT in the germline V gene. The CDR3 DNA sequence: TGTGCCAGCAGTGAAATCCACAAAAAAAATAGCAATCAGCCCCAGCATTTT. Protein sequence: CASSEIHKKNSNQPQHF.

This chain connects TRBV7-2 to TRBJ2-7, with a weak D call TRBD2 (5 bases). V dropped 1 base and J dropped 3 bases, with 22 bases sitting between them. The germline CDR1 and CDR2 sequences are SGHTA and FQGNSA. The CDR3 extends over 18 amino acids. This CDR3 is CASSLGAAGLPPFYEQYF. CDR3 nucleotide sequence: TGTGCCAGCAGCTTAGGGGCGGCGGGCCTTCCCCCCTTCTACGAGCAGTACTTC.

The CDR3, as DNA: TGCAGCGTTGTAACAGAACTTAACTATGGCTACACCTTC. This sequence encodes CSVVTELNYGYTF. The chain employs TRBV29-1 and TRBJ1-2, with D unclear. The CDR3 is 13 amino acids. V dropped 4 bases and J dropped 1 base, with 10 bases sitting between them. Germline values: CDR1 SQVTM, CDR2 ANQGSEA.

The chain carries TRBV3-1 (or the pseudogene TRBV3-2) and TRBJ2-5, with a tentative D call TRBD2 (5 bases). The germline V gene has CDR1 LGHDT and CDR2 YNNKEL (reference sequence). This CDR3 has 16 residues. Trimming pared 1 base from V and 6 bases from J, leaving 18 bases between. This CDR3 is CASSQAILVQRKTQYF. The DNA for the CDR3 is TGTGCCAGCAGCCAAGCTATACTAGTCCAAAGAAAGACCCAGTACTTC.

The CDR3: CASRSGVTSTNEKLFF. The CDR3 nucleotides are TGTGCCAGCAGGTCAGGGGTGACCTCAACTAATGAAAAACTGTTTTTT. The rearrangement joins TRBV27 to TRBJ1-4; D perhaps matches TRBD1 (6 bases). Germline assignment: CDR1 MNHEY and CDR2 SMNVEV (reference sequence). V lost 6 bases to trimming and J lost 0 bases, with 14 bases between them. CDR3 length equals 16 residues.

In nucleotides, the CDR3 is TGTGCCAGCAGTGAACTGTCCCTCAATCAGCCCCAGCATTTT. It yields the protein CASSELSLNQPQHF. The chain employs TRBV2 and TRBJ1-5; no definite D call. Trimming took off 2 bases at V and 3 bases at J, with 8 bases between the two ends. The germline gives CDR1 SNHLY, CDR2 FYNNEI. The CDR3 is made up of 14 amino acids. Drawing the rest from reference TRBV2 and TRBJ1-5, the complete variable domain is EPEVTQTPSHQVTQMGQEVILRCVPISNHLYFYWYRQILGQKVEFLVSFYNNEISEKSEIFDDQFSVERPDGSNFTLKIRSTKLEDSAMYFCASSELSLNQPQHFGDGTRLSIL.

V usage is TRBV5-4 and J usage is TRBJ2-3, with D maybe TRBD1 (5 bases). V dropped 0 bases and J dropped 7 bases, with 15 bases sitting between them. The germline gives CDR1 SGHNT, CDR2 YYREEE (reference sequence). The CDR3 loop spans 15 amino acids. CDR3 bases: TGTGCCAGCAGCTTGGAGGCAGGGTCCGGTAATACGCAGTATTTT. The encoded protein is CASSLEAGSGNTQYF. The whole variable domain, remainder taken from reference TRBV5-4 and TRBJ2-3, is ETGVTQSPTHLIKTRGQQVTLRCSSQSGHNTVSWYQQALGQGPQFIFQYYREEENGRGNFPPRFSGLQFPNYSSELNVNALELDDSALYLCASSLEAGSGNTQYFGPGTRLTVL.

This rearrangement joins TRBV9 to TRBJ1-1; tentative D call: TRBD1 (6 bases). The CDR3 runs to 15 residues. V was pared by 0 bases and J by 2 bases, with 11 bases between. Germline values: CDR1 SGDLS, CDR2 YYNGEE. In nucleotides, the CDR3 is TGTGCCAGCAGCGTAGATGGGACACAAAACACTGAAGCTTTCTTT. Amino acids: CASSVDGTQNTEAFF. The variable domain in full, completed from reference TRBV9 and TRBJ1-1, reads DSGVTQTPKHLITATGQRVTLRCSPRSGDLSVYWYQQSLDQGLQFLIQYYNGEERAKGNILERFSAQQFPDLHSELNLSSLELGDSALYFCASSVDGTQNTEAFFGQGTRLTVV.

This clone was found a few times. This sequence joins TRBV19 and TRBJ2-7, with D perhaps TRBD2 (5 bases). Between the trimmed V and J ends, which lost 3 bases and 7 bases, there was a span of 10 bases. The CDR3 is 12 amino acids. Germline CDR1 LNHDA, CDR2 SQIVND (reference sequence). The CDR3, as DNA: TGTGCCAGTAGTATCCCAGGACTTGAGCAGTACTTC. As protein: CASSIPGLEQYF.

V is TRBV28 and J is TRBJ2-5; 7 nucleotides agree with TRBD1. The CDR3 spans 12 residues. V was pared by 7 bases and J by 5 bases, with 4 bases of the junction left unmatched. CDR1 is MDHEN and CDR2 is SYDVKM in the germline V gene. The CDR3 bases are TGTGCCAGCATGTACAGGGGCGAGACCCAGTACTTC. It is translated as CASMYRGETQYF.

The J gene is TRBJ1-2, the V gene TRBV6-2 or TRBV6-3, with 10 bases aligning to TRBD1. CDR1 is MNHEY and CDR2 is SVGEGT in the germline V gene. The CDR3 runs 15 residues. V lost 5 bases to trimming and J lost 6 bases; unmatched junction nucleotides: 9. The CDR3 here is CASSQSTGTGDGYTF. For the CDR3, the DNA is TGTGCCAGCAGTCAATCTACCGGGACAGGGGATGGCTACACCTTC.